One sample yielded the 14 T cell receptor beta chains listed below, sequenced in a study of CD8+ T cells in alopecia areata. The sequencing template was cDNA reverse transcribed from extracted RNA. Produced via immunoSEQ multiplex PCR; TCRdb's table is partial and in-frame only. The table includes over 50,000 clones, 40% to 50% detected once. The sample was CD8+ T cells sorted from blood, taken at week 0. These receptors came from a human donor with alopecia areata.

This clone has ten or more counts. The rearrangement joins TRBV9 to TRBJ1-3, with 7 positions matching TRBD1. Trimming at V came to 2 bases and at J to 0 bases, leaving 2 bases not matched to a gene. Per germline, CDR1 SGDLS and CDR2 YYNGEE. This CDR3 is 15 amino acids long. The CDR3 nucleotides are TGTGCCAGCAGCGTCAGGGGGAGCTCTGGAAACACCATATATTTT. It specifies CASSVRGSSGNTIYF.

This clone was seen a handful of times. The genes are TRBV7-2 and TRBJ2-2; D remains ambiguous. Germline V gene data show CDR1 as SGHTA and CDR2 as FQGNSA. The CDR3 totals 11 residues. Trimming removed 8 bases from V and 6 bases from J, with 7 bases in between. The CDR3 is CASLVAGELFF. The DNA of the CDR3 is TGTGCCAGCCTCGTGGCCGGGGAGCTGTTTTTT.

Concerning this clone itself: A read error is the likely source, as a far larger clone sits one nucleotide away. CDR3 amino acids: CASTDTASGRADTQYF. The DNA for the CDR3 is TGTGCCAGCACCGACACCGCTAGCGGGAGGGCGGATACGCAGTATTTT. The V call is TRBV10-3, the J call TRBJ2-3; 12 positions match TRBD2. CDR1 ENHRY and CDR2 SYGVKD come from the germline V gene. V dropped 10 bases and J dropped 6; count of bases not matched to a gene: 14. The CDR3 runs 16 residues.

This clone has just one count. V gene TRBV7-9 combines with J gene TRBJ2-2; 8 nucleotides align to TRBD2. The CDR3 contains 17 residues. Losses at the gene ends were 5 bases for V and 7 bases for J; bases not matched to a gene: 15. Germline V gene data show CDR1 as SEHNR and CDR2 as FQNEAQ (reference sequence). The CDR3 nucleotides read TGTGCCAGCAGCGTTCCCAGCGGGAGAGGTACCGTCGGGGAGCTGTTTTTT. Translated, it gives CASSVPSGRGTVGELFF.

The V gene is TRBV7-9, the J gene TRBJ2-7; the D is unclear. From germline, CDR1 is SEHNR and CDR2 FQNEAQ (reference sequence). Trimming left V 0 bases short and J 3 bases short, with 6 bases between. This CDR3 has 13 amino acids. The CDR3 bases are TGTGCCAGCAGCTTAGCTACTTACTACGAGCAGTACTTC. Translating it yields CASSLATYYEQYF.

The table lists this clone with a few counts. CDR3 DNA: TGTGCCAGCAGAGCCCCGGGGGCCTACAATGAGCAGTTCTTC. Protein: CASRAPGAYNEQFF. The chain couples TRBV9 to TRBJ2-1; weak D call: TRBD2 (6 bases). V lost 5 bases to trimming and J lost 2 bases, with 11 bases between them. The CDR3 loop spans 14 amino acids. Per the germline V gene, CDR1 is SGDLS and CDR2 is YYNGEE.

J is TRBJ2-1 and V is TRBV27, with 9 bases fitting TRBD2. The germline gives CDR1 MNHEY, CDR2 SMNVEV (reference sequence). Germline trimming cut 7 bases from V and 7 bases from J; bases unmatched to any gene: 14. This CDR3 has 16 residues. CDR3 sequence: CASTSRREGPRNEQFF. The CDR3 DNA reads TGTGCCAGCACCTCGCGGCGGGAGGGCCCTCGGAATGAGCAGTTCTTC.

In DNA form, the CDR3 reads TGCAGCGTTGTTACCGACAATGAGCAGTTCTTC. Translating it yields CSVVTDNEQFF. V usage is TRBV29-1 and J usage is TRBJ2-1; D uncertain. CDR3 length: 11 amino acids. V lost 4 bases, J lost 5 bases, and 6 bases lay in between. From germline, CDR1 is SQVTM and CDR2 ANQGSEA.

The chain combines TRBV29-1 with TRBJ2-5; no firm D call. Germline V gene data show CDR1 as SQVTM and CDR2 as ANQGSEA. Trimming shortened V by 5 bases and J by 4 bases, and 8 bases separated the two germline ends. This CDR3 region has 11 residues. CDR3 sequence: CSVSPAETQYF. CDR3 DNA sequence: TGCAGCGTTTCTCCTGCAGAGACCCAGTACTTC.

The chain combines TRBV2 with TRBJ2-7; possibly TRBD1 for D (6 bases). CDR3 size: 16 residues. V lost 0 bases and J lost 2, with 14 bases in between. Germline assignment: CDR1 SNHLY and CDR2 FYNNEI. The CDR3 DNA is TGTGCCAGCAGTGAAGCTTGGGGGCAAAAGACCTACGAGCAGTACTTC. Its protein is CASSEAWGQKTYEQYF.

This chain connects TRBV13 to TRBJ2-7, with 10 bases matching TRBD1. The CDR3 runs to 16 residues. CDR1 is PRHDT, CDR2 FYEKMQ, per germline (reference sequence). V shed 3 bases, J shed 3 bases, and the junction held 8 bases outside the gene matches. CDR3 coding DNA: TGTGCCAGCAGCTTGGGCTCGGGACAGGGGTACTACGAGCAGTACTTC. Protein sequence: CASSLGSGQGYYEQYF.

V gene TRBV25-1 combines with J gene TRBJ2-5; the D is unclear. The CDR3 is 11 residues long. Trimming pared 6 bases from V and 4 bases from J, leaving 6 bases between. Germline V lookup: CDR1 MGHDK, CDR2 SYGVNS. The DNA for the CDR3 is TGTGCCAGCAGAGGAGTAGAGACCCAGTACTTC. Encoded protein: CASRGVETQYF.

This clone has just a few counts. This sequence joins TRBV2 and TRBJ2-2; 7 positions agree with TRBD2. Per the germline V gene, CDR1 is SNHLY and CDR2 is FYNNEI. The CDR3 extends over 13 amino acids. J lost 5 bases, V lost 6 bases, and 3 bases had no gene match. The CDR3 region is CASRTGGTGELFF. The CDR3 nucleotides are TGTGCCAGCAGAACCGGGGGGACCGGGGAGCTGTTTTTT.

The V and J genes are TRBV6-1 and TRBJ1-2; D not certain. The CDR3 is made up of 12 amino acids. V lost 8 bases and J 3 bases, leaving 10 bases between the germline ends. Per germline, CDR1 MNHNS and CDR2 SASEGT. The CDR3: CASSEPYYGYTF. CDR3 sequence (DNA): TGTGCCAGCTCAGAACCCTACTATGGCTACACCTTC.